This T cell receptor (beta chain) appears in the sequencing data of a study of spatial heterogeneity in lung cancer. The overall study: Detection of beta-chain sequences consistently exceeded that of alpha-chain sequences.

A remark on this clonotype: What it binds is not known.

Time point indicated: sample taken at primary tumor resection. Patients with untreated early-stage non-small cell lung cancer, numbering some 72, were the donors. TCRs were sequenced from unsorted whole RNA of tumor, nontumor lung or PBMC. This CDR3 has 14 residues. Trimming removed 2 bases from V and 1 base from J, with 8 bases in between. CDR1 is KGHSH, CDR2 LQKENI, per germline. Points from the study as a whole: Tumor mutation count correlated with how many alpha and beta TCRs expanded intratumorally.

Every molecule of TCR cDNA had its own unique molecular identifier. TCRdb re-derived calls from the 5' RACE reads in MiXCR, one entry per CDR3 protein. Among roughly 9,800 distinct CDR3 sequences, about 11% were seen once, and the ten largest hold roughly 14%. This chain links TRBV18 with TRBJ1-1; unclear D gene. The source of this sequence is a female donor with early-stage non-small cell lung cancer. The sample in question was lung tumor tissue, obtained at surgery. Here the CDR3 reads CASSPSRQNTEAFF. CDR3 DNA: TGTGCCAGCTCACCAAGCAGGCAGAACACTGAAGCTTTCTTT.